These T cell receptor beta chains were read from a single sample in a study of cytomegalovirus exposure and HLA in healthy donors. Profiled with immunoSEQ multiplex PCR; TCRdb holds only in-frame clones, not every one. The repertoire includes under 250,000 clones, around 81% of them detected once, and roughly 7.4% sits in the top ten. The sample consisted of PBMCs. The receptors derive from a woman aged 60 to 75 in good health and CMV-seropositive. Both conserved end residues are part of each CDR3. A D gene is named only where the DNA matches it firmly. Only some rows state a clone size, as once, few, many or a class for expanded clones.

d_call | cdr3_length | clone_size | j_call | v_call | cdr3_nt | cdr3_aa
NA | 17 | NA | TRBJ2-1 | TRBV11-2 | TGTGCCAGCAGCTTAGTCGGGGGTGGGGGAGGAAGCAATGAGCAGTTCTTC | CASSLVGGGGGSNEQFF
TRBD1 | 16 | NA | TRBJ2-3 | TRBV28 | TGTGCCAGCAGTTGGGATTGGACAGGGGATGCAGATACGCAGTATTTT | CASSWDWTGDADTQYF
TRBD1 | 14 | NA | TRBJ2-7 | TRBV28 | TGTGCCAGCAGAGGGACAGGGAACTCCTACGAGCAGTACTTC | CASRGTGNSYEQYF
TRBD2 | 17 | NA | TRBJ2-7 | TRBV27 | TGTGCCAGCAGTTTATCGGGACTAGCGGGAGGGCTTTACGAGCAGTACTTC | CASSLSGLAGGLYEQYF
NA | 14 | NA | TRBJ1-4 | TRBV2 | TGTGCCAGCAGTTTCCAGGGCTGGAGTGAAAAACTGTTTTTT | CASSFQGWSEKLFF
TRBD2 | 15 | NA | TRBJ2-1 | TRBV6-1 | TGTGCCAGCAGCAGGCTAGCGGGAGTTCCTAATGAGCAGTTCTTC | CASSRLAGVPNEQFF
NA | 14 | NA | TRBJ2-7 | TRBV5-4 | TGTGCCAGCAGCCGCCCCGGGAGTTCCTACGAGCAGTACTTC | CASSRPGSSYEQYF
NA | 13 | NA | TRBJ2-2 | TRBV15 | TGTGTCACCAGGGGGGCGGCTCACCGGGAGCTGTTTTTT | CVTRGAAHRELFF
NA | 15 | NA | TRBJ1-5 | TRBV4-1 | TGCGCCAGCAGCCAAAGCGTACAGGGCGGGCAGCCCCAGCATTTT | CASSQSVQGGQPQHF
NA | 12 | once | TRBJ1-2 | TRBV28 | TGTGCCAGCAGTCAGACAGTCTATGGCTACACCTTC | CASSQTVYGYTF